This T cell receptor beta chain was documented in a study of PD-1 blockade in classical Hodgkin lymphoma. Overall study findings and caveats: Before treatment, TCR diversity in newly diagnosed patients was reportedly lower than in healthy donors.

Assay used: immunoSEQ multiplex PCR; TCRdb lists only in-frame clones, some missing. The table has nearly 25,000 clones, 72% seen once. On this clone itself: Its antigen remains unidentified.

Time point noted: cycle 4 day 1 (C4D1), after 5 to 7 weeks of nivolumab. All the patients suffered relapse after autologous stem cell transplantation, and brentuximab vedotin exposure differed. Trimming cost V 5 bases and J 4 bases; bases outside gene matches: 11. This CDR3 has 17 amino acids. Per the germline V gene, CDR1 is MNHEY and CDR2 is SMNVEV (reference sequence). The sample here was peripheral blood mononuclear cells (PBMCs), taken before the fourth cycle of nivolumab. The chain recombines TRBV27 with TRBJ1-1; 12 nucleotides line up with TRBD1. This receptor was taken from a human donor with classical Hodgkin lymphoma. CDR3 sequence (DNA): TGTGCCAGCAGTATTGGGACAGGGGGCGCTTGGGGCACTGAAGCTTTCTTT. This encodes CASSIGTGGAWGTEAFF.